These 13 T cell receptor beta chains share one sample of origin, sequenced in a study of T-cell reconstitution after alpha-beta-depleted transplantation in children. During its preparation, the TCRbeta library received unique molecular identifiers. Each CDR3 protein is one row after TCRdb ran MiXCR on the PCR reads. The table has around 250,000 distinct CDR3 sequences, about a quarter seen once. The sequencing here drew on PBMCs, taken before TCRalphabeta/CD19-depleted stem cell transplant. These receptors all stem from a girl aged 2 to 10 with Fanconi anemia, due to receive a stem cell transplant.

In this sample, this clonotype turned up a few times. V is TRBV6-5 and J is TRBJ2-1, with D uncertain. Germline V gene data show CDR1 as MNHEY and CDR2 as SVGAGI. Trimming shortened V by 0 bases and J by 6 bases, and 15 bases separated the two germline ends. There are 16 residues in the CDR3. The CDR3 coding sequence is TGTGCCAGCAGTTACTCGTTTAATGTGGGTAGCAATGAGCAGTTCTTC. It yields the protein CASSYSFNVGSNEQFF.

Ten or more counts support this clonotype. The chain carries TRBV12-3 or TRBV12-4 and TRBJ2-1; D gene unclear. V was cut by 2 bases and J by 2 bases, with 10 bases left in between. This CDR3 region has 15 residues. CDR3 protein: CASSLLAVTYNEQFF. In nucleotides, the CDR3 is TGTGCCAGCAGTTTATTGGCGGTAACCTACAATGAGCAGTTCTTC.

The V call is TRBV28, the J call TRBJ2-7, with TRBD2 identical over 9 bases. Germline CDR1 and CDR2: MDHEN and SYDVKM. The CDR3 consists of 15 residues. The V segment lost 2 bases and the J segment 7 bases; nucleotides outside the gene matches: 9. CDR3 amino acids: CASSLRLAERGEQYF. The CDR3 DNA sequence: TGTGCCAGCAGTTTACGACTAGCGGAGCGGGGAGAGCAGTACTTC.

This clonotype was seen a few times. CDR3 DNA sequence: TGTGCCAGCAGTTTTACGGGACAGGGGGGCTATGGCTACACCTTC. Encoded protein: CASSFTGQGGYGYTF. This rearrangement joins TRBV28 to TRBJ1-2, with TRBD1 matching 11 bases. Germline V gene sequence: CDR1 MDHEN, CDR2 SYDVKM. This CDR3 spans 15 amino acids. Trimming removed 3 bases from V and 4 bases from J; junction bases left unmatched: 4.

There are a few counts of this clonotype. The junction departs from germline at one end; a sequencing error may be responsible. This sequence joins TRBV5-6 and TRBJ2-4; 10 positions match TRBD1. Germline assignment: CDR1 SGHDT and CDR2 YYEEEE. This CDR3 spans 16 amino acids. CDR3 residues: CASTLTGGRTKNIQYF. CDR3 nucleotide sequence: TGTGCCAGCACCTTGACAGGGGGCAGGACCAAAAACATTCAGTACTTC.

On this clonotype: A read error may explain this, as a much larger clone is one base away. This sequence joins TRBV4-1 and TRBJ2-7, with TRBD2 matching over 8 bases. CDR1 is MGHRA and CDR2 is YSYEKL in the germline V gene. The CDR3 extends over 16 amino acids. The CDR3: CASSPEDAGGPYEKYF. CDR3 DNA sequence: TGCGCCAGCAGCCCCGAAGACGCGGGAGGTCCCTACGAGAAGTACTTC.

The chain links TRBV20-1 to TRBJ2-3, with 7 bases fitting TRBD1. With 4 bases clipped from V and 0 bases from J, the junction kept 16 bases outside the gene matches. The germline gives CDR1 DFQATT, CDR2 SNEGSKA (reference sequence). CDR3 length: 18 amino acids. CDR3 coding DNA: TGCAGTGCTATACGGGACAGTAGAGTAGACGCTAGCACAGATACGCAGTATTTT. Protein sequence: CSAIRDSRVDASTDTQYF.

The CDR3 region is CASSSSGAITDTQYF. The CDR3 DNA is TGTGCCAGCAGCTCGAGCGGGGCGATCACAGATACGCAGTATTTT. The chain combines TRBV7-3 with TRBJ2-3; 7 positions match TRBD2. V lost 4 bases to trimming and J lost 2 bases; unmatched junction nucleotides: 6. The CDR3 has 15 residues. CDR1 SGHTA and CDR2 FQGTGA come from the germline V gene.

This clonotype was recorded once. The rearrangement links TRBV12-3 or TRBV12-4 to TRBJ2-5; TRBD1 agrees at 9 bases. This CDR3 spans 15 amino acids. Losses at the gene ends were 5 bases for V and 3 bases for J; bases not matched to a gene: 7. CDR3 sequence reads: CASSHRDREEETQYF. The DNA for the CDR3 is TGTGCCAGCAGTCACCGGGACAGGGAAGAAGAGACCCAGTACTTC.

This clonotype was recorded a few times. The CDR3 reads CASSRGLAGVAGELFF. For the CDR3, the DNA is TGTGCCAGTAGTAGGGGACTAGCGGGAGTTGCCGGGGAGCTGTTTTTT. The chain combines TRBV19 with TRBJ2-2, with TRBD2 identical over 14 bases. Germline-derived CDR1 and CDR2 are LNHDA and SQIVND (reference sequence). The V segment lost 4 bases and the J segment 6 bases; nucleotides outside the gene matches: 4. The CDR3 has 16 amino acids.

This clonotype was counted many times. V usage is TRBV27 and J usage is TRBJ2-7; 8 nucleotides line up with TRBD1. Germline trimming cut 7 bases from V and 4 bases from J; bases unmatched to any gene: 12. Germline loops: CDR1 MNHEY, CDR2 SMNVEV (reference sequence). This CDR3 is 15 amino acids long. The CDR3: CASTTVGTGVYEQYF. The CDR3 coding sequence is TGTGCCAGCACCACGGTAGGGACAGGCGTTTACGAGCAGTACTTC.

In its sample, this clonotype was seen many times. The chain uses TRBV5-1 and TRBJ2-4; maybe TRBD1 (6 bases). Trimming took 0 bases from V and 6 from J, leaving 10 bases between them. CDR3 length: 14 residues. The germline gives CDR1 SGHRS, CDR2 YFSETQ. The CDR3 sequence: CASSLGGQGNIQYF. The CDR3 coding sequence is TGCGCCAGCAGCTTGGGGGGGCAAGGAAACATTCAGTACTTC.

Many counts were recorded for this clonotype. This chain uses TRBV20-1 with TRBJ2-1, with 13 bases matching TRBD2. The V gene end was trimmed by 3 bases and the J gene end by 4 bases; junction bases not matched to a gene: 12. This CDR3 has 18 amino acids. Germline lookup yields CDR1 DFQATT and CDR2 SNEGSKA (reference sequence). This chain's CDR3 is CSARVPTSGRVLYNEQFF. The CDR3 DNA is TGCAGTGCTAGGGTCCCTACTAGCGGGAGGGTCCTATACAATGAGCAGTTCTTC.